This TCR beta chain appears in the sequencing data of a study of blood T cell repertoires in COVID-19. Study summary: Sites in the United States, Italy and Spain provided acute and convalescent COVID-19 samples.

Study processing details: Reference gene primer amplification gave estimated nucleated cell counts. The method was immunoSEQ multiplex PCR; TCRdb's version includes in-frame clones alone and lacks a portion of them. Clonal size and the V and J genes are those of that table, whereas D and trimming came from the DNA. The data hold over 150,000 clones, with roughly 87% observed a single time. Sequences were obtained from peripheral blood. The sequence came from a woman aged 55-69 years who had recovered from COVID-19.

DNA of the CDR3: TGTGCCAGCCTCAGCGTTGCGGGCAACAATGAGCAGTTCTTC. Translating it yields CASLSVAGNNEQFF. The V and J genes are TRBV27 and TRBJ2-1, with a tentative D call TRBD2 (5 bases). CDR3 length equals 14 residues. From germline, CDR1 is MNHEY and CDR2 SMNVEV (reference sequence). The V and J ends lost 8 bases and 5 bases respectively, with 16 bases between them.